This T cell receptor beta chain was documented in a study of vaccination effects on CD4 cells after COVID-19. Study-wide background: Researchers reported culturing 2.1 million or so PBMC in each well, adding 8 to 10 IU/ml IL-2 and around 10 ug/ml peptides.

Data came from immunoSEQ multiplex PCR; TCRdb stores just in-frame clones and leaves some out. The sample includes 50,000 to 60,000 clones, 65% to 80% of them seen just once. Following culture for about ten days, CD4+ T cells were isolated. The authors exchanged half the medium for IL-2 medium on days 3 and 7. Study-wide points: A shortage of convalescent patients and an absence of early post-infection timepoints characterized the study.

This clone was observed a few times. What it binds is unknown. V shed 4 bases and J 4 bases; nucleotides not matched to a gene: 5. The CDR3 is 14 amino acids. CDR1 and CDR2 (germline): SGHKS, YYEKEE (reference sequence). This clonotype was obtained from a human donor who received a COVID-19 vaccine. J is TRBJ1-5 and V is TRBV5-5; 7 bases map to TRBD1. Sequencing used CD4+ T cells from PBMCs cultured without peptide, obtained before COVID-19 vaccination. The chain's CDR3 is CASSQGEANQPQHF. In DNA, the CDR3 is TGTGCCAGCAGCCAGGGGGAGGCGAATCAGCCCCAGCATTTT.